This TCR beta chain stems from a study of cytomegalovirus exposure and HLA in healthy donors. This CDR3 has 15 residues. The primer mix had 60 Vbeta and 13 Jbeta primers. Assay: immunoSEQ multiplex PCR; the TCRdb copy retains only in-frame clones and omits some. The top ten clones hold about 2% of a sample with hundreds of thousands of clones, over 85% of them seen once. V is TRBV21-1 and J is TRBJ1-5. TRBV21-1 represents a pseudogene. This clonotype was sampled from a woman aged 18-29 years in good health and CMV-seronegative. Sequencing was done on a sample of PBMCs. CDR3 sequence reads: CASSREGGDNQPQHF. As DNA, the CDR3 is TGTGCCAGCAGCCGAGAGGGAGGGGACAATCAGCCCCAGCATTTT.